Detailed here is one TCR beta chain. With 60 Vbeta and 13 Jbeta primers, the PCR was carried out. Method: immunoSEQ multiplex PCR; TCRdb's copy keeps in-frame clones and lacks some. The data show roughly 190,000 clones, roughly four fifths seen once. This entry belongs to a study of cytomegalovirus exposure and HLA in healthy donors. The CDR3 is made up of 11 amino acids. Germline values: CDR1 ENHRY, CDR2 SYGVKD. V lost 4 bases and J 11 bases, leaving 8 bases between the germline ends. The specimen was PBMCs. The V call is TRBV10-3, the J call TRBJ1-4; TRBD1 is a possible D gene (5 bases). The clonotype originates from a young woman in good health and CMV-seropositive. The CDR3 nucleotides read TGTGCCATCAGTGCGGGGGGTAAACTGTTTTTT. It translates to CAISAGGKLFF.